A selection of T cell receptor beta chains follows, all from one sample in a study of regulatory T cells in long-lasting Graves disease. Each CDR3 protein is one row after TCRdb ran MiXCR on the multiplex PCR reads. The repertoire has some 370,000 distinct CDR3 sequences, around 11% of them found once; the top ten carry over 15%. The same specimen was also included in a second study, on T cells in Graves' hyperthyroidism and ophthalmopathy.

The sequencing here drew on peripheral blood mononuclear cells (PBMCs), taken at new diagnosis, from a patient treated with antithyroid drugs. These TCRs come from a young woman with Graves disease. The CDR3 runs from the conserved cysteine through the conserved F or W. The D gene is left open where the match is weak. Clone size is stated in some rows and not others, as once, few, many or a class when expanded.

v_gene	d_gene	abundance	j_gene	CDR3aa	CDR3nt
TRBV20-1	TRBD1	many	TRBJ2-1	CSARVTGLSEQFF	TGCAGTGCTAGAGTGACAGGGCTTAGTGAGCAGTTCTTC
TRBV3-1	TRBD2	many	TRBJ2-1	CASSQDRGLADNEQFF	TGTGCCAGCAGCCAAGATCGCGGGCTAGCGGATAATGAGCAGTTCTTC
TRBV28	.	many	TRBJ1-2	CASIVGGTNYGYTF	TGTGCCAGCATCGTCGGGGGTACTAACTATGGCTACACCTTC
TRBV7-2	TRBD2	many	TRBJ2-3	CASSLAPSGRGDTQYF	TGTGCCAGCAGCTTAGCCCCGAGCGGGAGGGGGGATACGCAGTATTTT
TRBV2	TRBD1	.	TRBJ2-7	CASSLGQGAIYEQYF	TGTGCCAGCAGCCTGGGACAGGGGGCAATCTACGAGCAGTACTTC
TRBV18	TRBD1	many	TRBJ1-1	CASSPGQDGTEAFF	TGTGCCAGCTCACCTGGACAGGATGGCACTGAAGCTTTCTTT
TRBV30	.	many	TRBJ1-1	CAWSKFGATEAFF	TGTGCCTGGAGTAAGTTTGGAGCCACTGAAGCTTTCTTT
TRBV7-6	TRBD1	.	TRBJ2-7	CASSFDRVPEQYF	TGTGCCAGCAGCTTTGACAGGGTACCCGAGCAGTACTTC
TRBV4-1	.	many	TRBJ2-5	CASSQPGLKRGPRQETQYF	TGCGCCAGCAGCCAGCCGGGACTTAAGAGGGGACCTAGACAAGAGACCCAGTACTTC
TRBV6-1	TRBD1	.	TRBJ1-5	CASSRTGLLNQPQHF	TGTGCCAGCAGCCGGACAGGGTTGTTAAATCAGCCCCAGCATTTT
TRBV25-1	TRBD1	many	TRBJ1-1	CASSVTLEPANRGRHPEAFF	TGTGCCAGCAGTGTGACCTTGGAACCGGCGAACAGGGGGCGACACCCTGAAGCTTTCTTT
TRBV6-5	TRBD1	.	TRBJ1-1	CASSWGQGVTEAFF	TGTGCCAGCAGTTGGGGACAGGGAGTTACTGAAGCTTTCTTT
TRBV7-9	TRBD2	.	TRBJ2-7	CASSPSGGLEQYF	TGTGCCAGCAGCCCCTCGGGAGGGCTCGAGCAGTACTTC
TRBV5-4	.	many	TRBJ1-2	CASSLGIDYGYTF	TGTGCCAGCAGCTTGGGCATCGACTATGGCTACACCTTC
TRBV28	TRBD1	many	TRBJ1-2	CASSPRQGTLNYGYTF	TGTGCCAGCAGTCCTCGACAGGGGACCCTAAACTATGGCTACACCTTC
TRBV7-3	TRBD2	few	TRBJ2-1	CASSLTHQAGGNEQFF	TGTGCCAGCAGCTTAACTCATCAAGCGGGAGGCAATGAGCAGTTCTTC
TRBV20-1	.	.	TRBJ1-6	CSAVGPYNSPLHF	TGCAGTGCTGTCGGGCCTTATAATTCACCCCTCCACTTT
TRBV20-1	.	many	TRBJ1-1	CSAPNPGRGTEAFF	TGCAGTGCCCCGAACCCAGGGAGGGGCACTGAAGCTTTCTTT
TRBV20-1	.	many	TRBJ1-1	CSARPTNTEAFF	TGCAGTGCTAGACCTACGAACACTGAAGCTTTCTTT
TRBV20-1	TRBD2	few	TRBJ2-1	CSARSGLAGEVREQFF	TGCAGTGCTAGATCCGGACTAGCGGGAGAAGTACGGGAGCAGTTCTTC
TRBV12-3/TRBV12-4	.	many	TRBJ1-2	CASSPRDRKANYGYTF	TGTGCCAGCAGTCCCCGAGACAGGAAAGCTAACTATGGCTACACCTTC
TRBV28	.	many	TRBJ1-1	CASSWGTEAFF	TGTGCCAGCAGTTGGGGCACTGAAGCTTTCTTT
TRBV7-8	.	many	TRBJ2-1	CASSLSGSGDEQFF	TGTGCCAGCAGCCTTAGCGGATCGGGGGATGAGCAGTTCTTC
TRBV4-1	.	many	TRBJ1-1	CASSHGGGRTEAFF	TGCGCCAGCAGCCATGGGGGGGGTAGGACTGAAGCTTTCTTT
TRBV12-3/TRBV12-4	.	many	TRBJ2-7	CASSFGWWSGRSYEQYF	TGTGCCAGCAGTTTTGGATGGTGGAGCGGCCGCTCCTACGAGCAGTACTTC
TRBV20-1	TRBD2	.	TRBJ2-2	CSAVAGNANTGELFF	TGCAGTGCGGTAGCGGGAAACGCGAACACCGGGGAGCTGTTTTTT
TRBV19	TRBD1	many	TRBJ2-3	CASSISGGGSTDTQYF	TGTGCCAGTAGTATATCAGGGGGCGGGAGCACAGATACGCAGTATTTT
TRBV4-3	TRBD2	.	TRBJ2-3	CASSQAPAGRADTQYF	TGCGCCAGCAGCCAAGCTCCAGCGGGGAGAGCAGATACGCAGTATTTT
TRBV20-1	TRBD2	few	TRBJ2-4	CSARAGREGRNIQYF	TGCAGTGCTAGAGCTGGGCGGGAGGGCCGGAACATTCAGTACTTC
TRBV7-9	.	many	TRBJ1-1	CASSSARGLSYLSEAFF	TGTGCCAGCAGCTCTGCTCGGGGTTTGTCCTACTTAAGTGAAGCTTTCTTT
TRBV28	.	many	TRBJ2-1	CASSSGTRSSYNEQFF	TGTGCCAGCAGTTCCGGGACAAGGAGCTCCTACAATGAGCAGTTCTTC
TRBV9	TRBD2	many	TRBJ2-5	CASSVEGEAGVETQYF	TGTGCCAGCAGCGTAGAAGGGGAAGCGGGAGTTGAGACCCAGTACTTC